The clone carrying this T cell receptor (beta chain) appeared a single time. The target antigen is unknown. This specimen belongs to a study of beta chain features in type 1 diabetes. Study-wide findings and caveats: Whatever favoring of shorter templates PCR might show would apply equally to patients and controls. For Type 1 diabetes patients, all four CD4+ subsets carried TCRB CDR3s that were moderately but significantly shorter.

The whole isolated RNA underwent reverse transcription, so sequencing captured expressed TCRB transcripts. Repertoires were generated with immunoSEQ multiplex PCR, while TCRdb's copy carries only in-frame clones and drops some. The sample lists about 320,000 clones; 14% were seen once. CD4+ naive, central memory, regulatory and stem cell-like memory subsets were isolated by sorting on CD45RO/CCR7/CD25/CD127/CD95/CD27. The sequenced sample was central memory CD4+ T cells from blood. This TCR derives from a man aged 25-40 years in good health.

DNA for the CDR3: TGTGCCAGTAGCCAAAACCTCTTCCTCCGAAAGACAGGGCCCACTGAAGCTTTCTTT. This sequence encodes CASSQNLFLRKTGPTEAFF. The chain joins TRBV19 to TRBJ1-1; 7 positions agree with TRBD1. CDR3 length equals 19 residues. The V segment lost 6 bases and the J segment 4 bases; nucleotides outside the gene matches: 23. Germline loops: CDR1 LNHDA, CDR2 SQIVND (reference sequence).